Shown below are 10 T cell receptor beta chains from a single sample sequenced in a study of molecular identifiers for immune sequencing clone quantification. TCRdb redid the calling of the PCR reads with MiXCR, one entry per CDR3 protein. The table records some 650,000 distinct CDR3 sequences, about 20% of them present only once. Sample: naive CD8+ T cells from blood, with Jurkat cell RNA spiked in. As to subset: FACS-sorted CD8+CD4-CCR7+CD45RA+ naive T cells. These receptor sequences come from a human donor in good health. Some libraries in this study had Jurkat cell RNA spiked in.

A word on this clonotype: Here the CDR3 omits its conserved ending phenylalanine or tryptophan, so a read error is the likely source. The V gene is TRBV13, the J gene TRBJ2-7, with TRBD2 as a possible D gene (6 bases). The CDR3 covers 15 residues. Germline loops: CDR1 PRHDT, CDR2 FYEKMQ (reference sequence). Trimming took 3 bases from V and 5 from J, leaving 17 bases between them. The CDR3 loop reads CASSLPGAASHEQYL. The CDR3 coding sequence is TGTGCCAGCAGCTTGCCGGGAGCGGCATCCCACGAGCAGTACCTC.

This sequence joins TRBV27 and TRBJ1-6; no reliable D call. CDR1 and CDR2 (germline): MNHEY, SMNVEV (reference sequence). The CDR3 sequence is 16 residues long. Trimming cost V 5 bases and J 7 bases, with 18 bases left between them. The CDR3 DNA reads as TGTGCCAGCAGTCTAGAGGTTTCCCCCGGGAATTCACCCCTCCACTTT. Encoded protein: CASSLEVSPGNSPLHF.

There are many counts of this clonotype. The chain links TRBV4-1 to TRBJ2-5; 7 positions match TRBD2. The CDR3 is made up of 14 amino acids. The ends lost 5 bases at V and 3 bases at J; junction bases unmatched: 6. CDR1 is MGHRA, CDR2 YSYEKL, per germline. The CDR3 sequence is CASSSGTTKETQYF. CDR3 sequence (DNA): TGCGCCAGCAGCAGTGGGACTACTAAAGAGACCCAGTACTTC.

A word on this clonotype: A much larger clone sits a single nucleotide away, making a read error possible. V usage is TRBV3-1 and J usage is TRBJ1-2; D call uncertain. Germline CDR1 is LGHDT and CDR2 is YNNKEL (reference sequence). This CDR3 is built from 14 residues. The CDR3 DNA sequence: TGTGCCAGCAGCCGGGTCTCGACGCCCTATGGCCACACCTTC. Translating gives CASSRVSTPYGHTF.

On this clonotype: A much larger clone lies one base from this, so it may be a read error. The CDR3 DNA is TGTGCCAGCAGGGAAACCTGGGACACCTACGCTGGGGCCAACGTCCTGACTTTC. This translates into CASRETWDTYAGANVLTF. This sequence joins TRBV2 and TRBJ2-6; D possibly corresponds to TRBD1 (6 bases). The V end lost 6 bases, the J end lost 2 bases, and 20 bases lay between the germline ends. This CDR3 comprises 18 residues. The germline CDR1 and CDR2 sequences are SNHLY and FYNNEI.

The chain is built from TRBV6-2 or TRBV6-3 and TRBJ2-2, with 7 bases that match TRBD1. The CDR3 runs to 15 residues. V lost 6 bases, J lost 2 bases, and 6 bases stayed unmatched. Germline CDR1 and CDR2: MNHEY and SVGEGT. For the CDR3, the DNA is TGTGCCAGCAGAGGCACAGGGGCCAACACCGGGGAGCTGTTTTTT. Translation: CASRGTGANTGELFF.

This clonotype was counted at least ten times. The chain carries TRBV7-9 and TRBJ2-7; the D gene could be TRBD1 or TRBD2 (6 bases each). Trimming shortened V by 5 bases and J by 2 bases, and 13 bases separated the two germline ends. Looked up from germline, CDR1 is SEHNR and CDR2 is FQNEAQ (reference sequence). The CDR3 is 14 residues long. CDR3 coding DNA: TGTGCCAGCAGCCCGAGGGGGGTTCCCTACGAGCAGTACTTC. Protein: CASSPRGVPYEQYF.

This clonotype turned up a few times. V and J are TRBV28 and TRBJ2-7; D ambiguous. The germline CDR1 and CDR2 sequences are MDHEN and SYDVKM. This CDR3 spans 13 amino acids. V dropped 3 bases and J dropped 2 bases, with 8 bases sitting between them. The CDR3 sequence: CASSFMSPYEQYF. The CDR3 DNA sequence: TGTGCCAGCAGTTTCATGTCCCCCTACGAGCAGTACTTC.

This clonotype came up many times. V usage is TRBV27 and J usage is TRBJ2-3, with 12 bases that match TRBD2. The CDR3 consists of 16 residues. The V and J ends lost 4 bases and 4 bases, in that order; junction bases with no gene match: 6. Germline loops: CDR1 MNHEY, CDR2 SMNVEV (reference sequence). The CDR3 reads CASSSLAGGFPDTQYF. In nucleotides, the CDR3 is TGTGCCAGCAGTTCACTAGCGGGAGGATTTCCAGATACGCAGTATTTT.

A remark on this clonotype: Possible read error: a much larger clone is one base away. The V gene is TRBV5-1, the J gene TRBJ2-6; possibly TRBD1 for D (6 bases). This CDR3 is built from 17 residues. Germline V gene data show CDR1 as SGHRS and CDR2 as YFSETQ. As DNA, the CDR3 is TGCGCCAGCCGACAGGACCGCGCTCTGAGTGGGGCCAACGTCCTGATTTTC. It codes for CASRQDRALSGANVLIF.